One sample yielded the 28 T cell receptor beta chains listed below, sequenced in a study of a mutant IDH1 vaccine in newly diagnosed glioma. Measured with immunoSEQ multiplex PCR; TCRdb has only the in-frame clones, and not every one. Found here are some 60,000 clones, 70% to 90% of them singletons; the top ten hold 4.6%. Sample time point: week 5, during vaccination. Every vaccination contained 300 ug of the mutant IDH1 20-mer peptide and was paired with topical imiquimod. No antigen is known for these receptors. The sequencing here drew on PBMCs, taken from a glioma patient whose treatment included an IDH1 peptide vaccine. All receptors derive from a middle-aged woman with glioma.

The rearrangement links TRBV5-1 to TRBJ2-2; no definite D call. The CDR3 contains 14 residues. CDR1 and CDR2 from the germline V gene are SGHRS and YFSETQ. V was shortened by 0 bases and J by 4 bases, with 7 bases between the two germline ends. The CDR3, as DNA: TGCGCCAGCAGCTTGGTTGTCAGCACCGGGGAGCTGTTTTTT. Protein product: CASSLVVSTGELFF.

This rearrangement joins TRBV6-5 to TRBJ2-5; TRBD2 might be the D (6 bases). The CDR3 length is 13 residues. CDR1 and CDR2 (germline): MNHEY, SVGAGI. V dropped 6 bases and J dropped 5 bases, with 13 bases sitting between them. CDR3 DNA: TGTGCCAGCAGCAGGGACTGGTCGGAGACCCAGTACTTC. Amino acids: CASSRDWSETQYF.

This chain connects TRBV7-2 to TRBJ1-1; TRBD1 is a possible D gene (5 bases). There are 12 residues in the CDR3. The germline V gene encodes CDR1 SGHTA and CDR2 FQGNSA. The ends were cut back, 3 bases at V and 5 bases at J, with 7 bases in the middle. The CDR3 DNA reads TGTGCCAGCAGCTTGACAGCTACTGAAGCTTTCTTT. This encodes CASSLTATEAFF.

The count of this clone is one. The chain combines TRBV4-2 with TRBJ1-2; possibly TRBD1 for D (5 bases). There are 14 residues in the CDR3. From germline, CDR1 is LGHNA and CDR2 YNFKEQ. Trimming took off 0 bases at V and 4 bases at J, with 9 bases between the two ends. The CDR3 DNA is TGTGCCAGCAGCCAAGAATACGGGGGCTATGGCTACACCTTC. Translation gives CASSQEYGGYGYTF.

The chain is built from TRBV5-6 and TRBJ2-7; 12 bases match TRBD2. J lost 6 bases, V lost 5 bases, and 3 bases had no gene match. This CDR3 spans 13 amino acids. CDR1 and CDR2 from the germline V gene are SGHDT and YYEEEE. The CDR3 is CASRQLAGGEQYF. The CDR3 DNA sequence: TGTGCCAGCAGACAACTAGCGGGGGGCGAGCAGTACTTC.

The J gene is TRBJ2-3, the V gene TRBV29-1; 15 nucleotides match TRBD2. Germline-derived CDR1 and CDR2 are SQVTM and ANQGSEA. The length of the CDR3 is 23 residues. With V trimmed by 3 bases and J by 2 bases, 24 bases remained unmatched. The CDR3 loop is CSVDPTRTSGRASPPVFTDTQYF. CDR3 nucleotide sequence: TGCAGCGTTGACCCAACCCGGACTAGCGGGAGGGCCTCCCCCCCGGTTTTCACAGATACGCAGTATTTT.

The rearrangement uses TRBV4-1 and TRBJ1-3; no definite D call. The CDR3 consists of 15 residues. CDR1 is MGHRA and CDR2 is YSYEKL in the germline V gene. V gave up 0 bases and J gave up 4 bases, with 10 bases separating them. The CDR3, as DNA: TGCGCCAGCAGCCAAGATGACGGGCCGGGAAACACCATATATTTT. Its protein is CASSQDDGPGNTIYF.

The chain couples TRBV6-5 to TRBJ2-6, with a possible D match to TRBD1 (5 bases). Germline values: CDR1 MNHEY, CDR2 SVGAGI. The CDR3 consists of 16 residues. Between the trimmed V and J ends, which lost 0 bases and 0 bases, there was a span of 6 bases. In nucleotides, the CDR3 is TGTGCCAGCAGTTACTCCCAGGGCTCTGGGGCCAACGTCCTGACTTTC. Translating it yields CASSYSQGSGANVLTF.

The chain uses TRBV5-6 and TRBJ1-1; D gene ambiguous. Germline V gene data show CDR1 as SGHDT and CDR2 as YYEEEE. The V end was cut by 1 base, the J end by 4 bases, with 5 bases between. This CDR3 is 12 amino acids long. Here the CDR3 reads CASSLLSTEAFF. In DNA, the CDR3 is TGTGCCAGCAGCTTGTTATCCACTGAAGCTTTCTTT.

The chain links TRBV19 to TRBJ2-3; 7 bases fit TRBD1. The CDR3 runs to 14 residues. The V gene's germline CDR1 is LNHDA and CDR2 SQIVND (reference sequence). V trimming: 9 bases; J trimming: 2 bases; junction bases outside the gene matches: 8. The CDR3 DNA reads TGTGCCAGCCGACCGGGACAGTCCACAGATACGCAGTATTTT. Translated: CASRPGQSTDTQYF.

The J gene is TRBJ1-2, the V gene TRBV4-2; TRBD1 matches at 8 bases. This CDR3 has 16 residues. Germline CDR1 is LGHNA and CDR2 is YNFKEQ. Trimming cost V 0 bases and J 7 bases; bases outside gene matches: 10. The CDR3 protein is CASSQDAVTGVGGYTF. Here the CDR3 DNA reads TGTGCCAGCAGCCAAGATGCAGTGACAGGGGTTGGTGGCTACACCTTC.

The chain links TRBV4-2 to TRBJ2-1; D not certain. The CDR3 spans 14 residues. CDR1 and CDR2 (germline): LGHNA, YNFKEQ. The V end lost 1 base, the J end lost 7 bases, and 11 bases lay between the germline ends. CDR3 sequence reads: CASSQGIVGNEQFF. Here the CDR3 DNA reads TGTGCCAGCAGCCAAGGGATCGTCGGGAATGAGCAGTTCTTC.

The rearrangement links TRBV4-1 to TRBJ2-7, with a possible D match to TRBD2 (5 bases). Between the trimmed V and J ends, which lost 1 base and 3 bases, there was a span of 16 bases. The CDR3 length is 16 residues. Germline V lookup: CDR1 MGHRA, CDR2 YSYEKL. The CDR3: CASSQVPSPGDYEQYF. The CDR3 DNA is TGCGCCAGCAGCCAAGTTCCCTCTCCCGGGGACTACGAGCAGTACTTC.

The genes are TRBV14 and TRBJ2-1; 8 positions match TRBD1. In germline, CDR1 is SGHDN, CDR2 FVKESK. The V and J ends lost 5 bases and 8 bases, in that order; junction bases with no gene match: 14. There are 16 residues in the CDR3. The CDR3 sequence: CASSYDRGVRRDEQFF. The CDR3 DNA reads TGTGCCAGCAGCTATGACAGGGGCGTGAGGCGGGATGAGCAGTTCTTC.

V gene TRBV6-6 combines with J gene TRBJ2-3; 12 nucleotides line up with TRBD2. Germline trimming cut 7 bases from V and 1 base from J; bases unmatched to any gene: 3. Germline values: CDR1 MNHNY, CDR2 SVGAGI (reference sequence). The CDR3 loop spans 15 amino acids. The CDR3 DNA reads as TGTGCCAGCATTCGACTAGCGGGGGGCACAGATACGCAGTATTTT. It encodes CASIRLAGGTDTQYF.

The CDR3 sequence is CASSQDPHVMQGARETQYF. DNA of the CDR3: TGTGCCAGCAGCCAAGATCCCCACGTTATGCAGGGGGCTAGGGAGACCCAGTACTTC. The chain recombines TRBV4-2 with TRBJ2-5; 8 nucleotides align to TRBD1. Germline-derived CDR1 and CDR2 are LGHNA and YNFKEQ. V lost 0 bases and J lost 5; bases outside the gene matches: 17. The CDR3 has 19 residues.

V usage is TRBV10-3 and J usage is TRBJ1-1; D is undetermined. Germline CDR1 reads ENHRY; CDR2 reads SYGVKD. The CDR3 has 13 amino acids. V was cut by 8 bases and J by 0 bases, with 10 bases left in between. The CDR3 region has the DNA TGTGCCATCTCAGGACGGATGAACACTGAAGCTTTCTTT. Translated: CAISGRMNTEAFF.

V gene TRBV5-1 combines with J gene TRBJ1-5; D not certain. V was cut by 3 bases and J by 3 bases, with 7 bases left in between. The germline V gene encodes CDR1 SGHRS and CDR2 YFSETQ. CDR3 length: 13 amino acids. CDR3 nucleotides: TGCGCCAGCAGCTCAGTACCCAATCAGCCCCAGCATTTT. Its translation: CASSSVPNQPQHF.

The gene calls are TRBV7-3 and TRBJ2-1; D is perhaps TRBD2 (6 bases). The CDR3 covers 15 residues. The germline V gene has CDR1 SGHTA and CDR2 FQGTGA. V was pared by 2 bases and J by 8 bases, with 16 bases between. As DNA, the CDR3 is TGTGCCAGCAGCTTACGTGGAGGGCCGGGCGATGAGCAGTTCTTC. Translating gives CASSLRGGPGDEQFF.

This clone was recorded once. The genes are TRBV4-3 and TRBJ2-6; 9 nucleotides match TRBD1. Trimming took 3 bases from V and 1 from J; bases not matched to a gene: 10. The CDR3 spans 19 residues. Germline assignment: CDR1 LGHNA and CDR2 YSLEER. CDR3 amino acids: CASSQADHGTGSGANVLTF. The CDR3 DNA reads TGCGCCAGCAGCCAGGCGGACCACGGGACAGGGTCTGGGGCCAACGTCCTGACTTTC.

J is TRBJ1-1 and V is TRBV6-5; D may be TRBD1 (5 bases). This CDR3 comprises 14 residues. The V and J ends lost 2 bases and 5 bases respectively, with 12 bases between them. In germline, CDR1 is MNHEY, CDR2 SVGAGI. The CDR3 sequence: CASSYGGEITEAFF. DNA of the CDR3: TGTGCCAGCAGTTACGGAGGGGAAATAACTGAAGCTTTCTTT.

This rearrangement joins TRBV10-2 to TRBJ2-7; 9 positions match TRBD1. CDR3 length: 17 amino acids. The germline V gene has CDR1 WSHSY and CDR2 SAAADI. Trimming cost V 3 bases and J 3 bases; bases outside gene matches: 12. DNA of the CDR3: TGCGCCAGCAGTGATTTCTGGGAGGGACAGGGAATCTACGAGCAGTACTTC. Translated: CASSDFWEGQGIYEQYF.

The V call is TRBV7-2, the J call TRBJ1-5; D ambiguous. V was cut by 4 bases and J by 1 base, with 11 bases left in between. From germline, CDR1 is SGHTA and CDR2 FQGNSA. The CDR3 covers 15 residues. The CDR3 nucleotides are TGTGCCAGCAGCTCCCCCGTGCACAGCAATCAGCCCCAGCATTTT. Translation: CASSSPVHSNQPQHF.

The V call is TRBV10-3, the J call TRBJ1-6; 8 bases map to TRBD1. The CDR3 consists of 16 residues. Germline CDR1 ENHRY, CDR2 SYGVKD. V shed 6 bases, J shed 10 bases, and the junction held 14 bases outside the gene matches. DNA of the CDR3: TGTGCCATCAGAGCCCCAGGGGGCGCCTTTAAATCACCCCTCCACTTT. This codes for CAIRAPGGAFKSPLHF.

This clone was observed a single time. V is TRBV6-5 and J is TRBJ1-5; 9 positions match TRBD1. V trimming: 0 bases; J trimming: 6 bases; junction bases outside the gene matches: 3. In germline, CDR1 is MNHEY, CDR2 SVGAGI. This CDR3 spans 15 amino acids. The CDR3 spells CASSYSQGAGQPQHF. Here the CDR3 DNA reads TGTGCCAGCAGTTACTCACAGGGGGCAGGTCAGCCCCAGCATTTT.

The rearrangement joins TRBV10-3 to TRBJ1-4; 10 nucleotides align to TRBD1. The V and J ends lost 3 bases and 6 bases, in that order; junction bases with no gene match: 4. The germline CDR1 and CDR2 sequences are ENHRY and SYGVKD. The CDR3 length is 15 residues. The CDR3: CAISDKDRGDEKLFF. In DNA, the CDR3 is TGTGCCATCAGTGATAAGGACAGGGGGGATGAAAAACTGTTTTTT.

V and J are TRBV5-1 and TRBJ2-1; no clear D gene. This CDR3 is built from 14 residues. Trimming removed 0 bases at V and 4 bases at J, with 8 bases between. CDR1 is SGHRS and CDR2 is YFSETQ in the germline V gene. The CDR3 region has the DNA TGCGCCAGCAGCTTGGGGGCGCGGTACAATGAGCAGTTCTTC. This gives the protein CASSLGARYNEQFF.

V usage is TRBV6-5 and J usage is TRBJ2-3, with 7 bases lining up with TRBD1. With V trimmed by 6 bases and J by 2 bases, 5 bases remained unmatched. Germline CDR1 and CDR2: MNHEY and SVGAGI. The CDR3 loop spans 14 amino acids. The CDR3 spells CASSSDRNTDTQYF. In DNA, the CDR3 is TGTGCCAGCAGCTCGGACAGGAACACAGATACGCAGTATTTT.